A single T cell receptor (beta chain) is shown here with its context. Germline CDR1 reads WSHSY; CDR2 reads SAAADI. The V gene end was trimmed by 6 bases and the J gene end by 0 bases; junction bases not matched to a gene: 12. This CDR3 has 17 amino acids. The data were obtained in a study of CD4+ T cells in melanoma. Assay: immunoSEQ multiplex PCR; the TCRdb copy retains only in-frame clones and omits some. Among some 13,000 clones listed, about 74% were seen once. This chain uses TRBV10-2 with TRBJ2-7; 9 bases are shared with TRBD2. The sequencing sample was made of cells from a culture (not recorded whether cultured in vitro). The TCR originated in a human donor with melanoma. This CDR3 reads CASSRQAASGDSYEQYF. As DNA, the CDR3 is TGCGCCAGCAGCCGCCAGGCGGCTAGCGGGGACTCCTACGAGCAGTACTTC.